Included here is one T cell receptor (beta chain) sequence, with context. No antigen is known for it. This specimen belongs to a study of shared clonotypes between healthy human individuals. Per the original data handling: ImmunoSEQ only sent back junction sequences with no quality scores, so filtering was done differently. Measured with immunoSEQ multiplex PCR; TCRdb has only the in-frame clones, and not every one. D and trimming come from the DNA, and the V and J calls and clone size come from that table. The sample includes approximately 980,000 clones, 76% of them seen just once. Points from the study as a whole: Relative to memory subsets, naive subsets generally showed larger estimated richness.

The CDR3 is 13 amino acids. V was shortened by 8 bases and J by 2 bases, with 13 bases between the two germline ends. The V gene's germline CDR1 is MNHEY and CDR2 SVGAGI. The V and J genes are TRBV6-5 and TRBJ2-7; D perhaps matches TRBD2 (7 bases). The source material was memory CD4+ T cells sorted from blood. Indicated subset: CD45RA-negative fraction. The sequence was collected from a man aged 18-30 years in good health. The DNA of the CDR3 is TGTGCCAGCCGGGGGAGGGGGGCCTACGAGCAGTACTTC. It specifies CASRGRGAYEQYF.